Below are 8 T cell receptor beta chains sequenced from a single sample in a study of blood T cell repertoires in COVID-19. Using immunoSEQ multiplex PCR, the repertoire was profiled, and TCRdb retains in-frame clones only, with some absent. Among some 200,000 clones listed, 90% to 95% were seen once. Sequencing used peripheral blood. These receptors originate from a man younger than 45 with COVID-19, enrolled during active disease.

The count of this clone is one. The genes are TRBV10-2 and TRBJ2-3; the match to TRBD2 covers 8 bases. Germline assignment: CDR1 WSHSY and CDR2 SAAADI. The CDR3 is 13 residues long. The V and J ends lost 6 bases and 3 bases, in that order; junction bases with no gene match: 2. CDR3 protein: CASRGTSTDTQYF. As DNA, the CDR3 is TGCGCCAGCAGGGGGACTAGTACAGATACGCAGTATTTT.

This chain joins TRBV5-4 and TRBJ2-5, with 14 nucleotides matching TRBD2. V shed 4 bases, J shed 7 bases, and the junction held 9 bases outside the gene matches. This CDR3 has 16 residues. Germline V gene sequence: CDR1 SGHNT, CDR2 YYREEE (reference sequence). CDR3 in amino acids: CASSTWTSGGQPTQYF. Here the CDR3 DNA reads TGTGCCAGCAGCACTTGGACTAGCGGGGGGCAGCCGACCCAGTACTTC.

The rearrangement links TRBV5-5 to TRBJ2-1; 8 nucleotides agree with TRBD1. Trimming at V came to 4 bases and at J to 0 bases, leaving 6 bases not matched to a gene. The CDR3 is 16 residues long. CDR1 and CDR2 from the germline V gene are SGHKS and YYEKEE (reference sequence). CDR3 bases: TGTGCCAGCAGCCTTCTCACAGGGGGCTCCTACAATGAGCAGTTCTTC. It translates to CASSLLTGGSYNEQFF. The full variable domain, in which reference TRBV5-5 and TRBJ2-1 provide the parts outside the CDR3, is DAGVTQSPTHLIKTRGQQVTLRCSPISGHKSVSWYQQVLGQGPQFIFQYYEKEERGRGNFPDRFSARQFPNYSSELNVNALLLGDSALYLCASSLLTGGSYNEQFFGPGTRLTVL.

The chain links TRBV11-1 to TRBJ2-3, with a tentative D call TRBD2 (5 bases). Germline V gene data show CDR1 as SGHAT and CDR2 as FQDESV (reference sequence). The CDR3 sequence is 16 residues long. Trimming pared 1 base from V and 2 bases from J, leaving 13 bases between. CDR3 DNA sequence: TGTGCCAGCAGCTTAGGGACTTCCGGAGTCACAGATACGCAGTATTTT. Protein product: CASSLGTSGVTDTQYF.

The V call is TRBV29-1, the J call TRBJ1-1; possible D gene TRBD1, 5 bases. Germline CDR1 SQVTM, CDR2 ANQGSEA. The CDR3 sequence is 15 residues long. Trimming removed 6 bases at V and 1 base at J, with 18 bases between. CDR3 region: CSVQNFRVQNTEAFF. Here the CDR3 DNA reads TGCAGCGTGCAAAATTTCAGGGTCCAGAACACTGAAGCTTTCTTT.

CDR3 in amino acids: CASSQSGLYEQYF. In DNA form, the CDR3 reads TGTGCCAGCAGCCAATCAGGTCTATACGAGCAGTACTTC. The chain uses TRBV3-1 (or the pseudogene TRBV3-2) and TRBJ2-7; D unresolved. V was pared by 2 bases and J by 4 bases, with 9 bases between. CDR3 length: 13 amino acids. Germline lookup yields CDR1 LGHDT and CDR2 YNNKEL (reference sequence).

This clone was seen only once. The chain recombines TRBV12-3 or TRBV12-4 with TRBJ1-2; no clear D. Deletions cut 7 bases from V and 1 base from J, with 10 bases between. The CDR3 is made up of 13 amino acids. In nucleotides, the CDR3 is TGTGCCAGCACCCCGAGAAATAACTATGGCTACACCTTC. It yields the protein CASTPRNNYGYTF.

The chain employs TRBV29-1 and TRBJ2-2, with a tentative D call TRBD1 (5 bases). Trimming left V 0 bases short and J 6 bases short, with 17 bases between. CDR1 is SQVTM, CDR2 ANQGSEA, per germline. This CDR3 contains 16 residues. In DNA, the CDR3 is TGCAGCGTTGAAGATTTCAAGGGGCGCGTACCCGGGGAGCTGTTTTTT. Its translation: CSVEDFKGRVPGELFF.